Listed below are T cell receptor beta chains from one sample, sequenced in a study of T cells in Graves' hyperthyroidism and ophthalmopathy. TCRdb re-called the multiplex PCR reads through MiXCR, storing one row per CDR3 protein. The sample includes 40,000 to 55,000 distinct CDR3 sequences, over 45% of them seen just once. Source material: peripheral blood or thyroid tissue (not recorded which). Receptors originate from a woman aged 45-59 years with Graves' hyperthyroidism. The CDR3 runs from the conserved cysteine through the conserved F or W. The order of the fields is V gene, CDR3 protein.

v_gene: TRBV7-2
CDR3aa: CASADGNTEAFF

v_gene: TRBV20-1
CDR3aa: CSAPVSVAGTQYF

v_gene: TRBV4-3
CDR3aa: CASSLGTGFDEAFF

v_gene: TRBV20-1
CDR3aa: CSAPGFSGANVLTF

v_gene: TRBV2
CDR3aa: CAGSGVAGATGELLF

v_gene: TRBV20-1
CDR3aa: CSERTNEKLFF

v_gene: TRBV10-3
CDR3aa: CAISEMGQGQPQHF

v_gene: TRBV5-1
CDR3aa: CASREPGQGSGTSETQYF

v_gene: TRBV20-1
CDR3aa: CSARDLAGIYEQYF

v_gene: TRBV10-3
CDR3aa: CAIRAGTEISPLHF

v_gene: TRBV2
CDR3aa: CASRIGDYGYTF

v_gene: TRBV2
CDR3aa: CASSELLAGGPYEQYF

v_gene: TRBV4-2
CDR3aa: CASGSVGGNTDTQYF

v_gene: TRBV7-8
CDR3aa: CASTQTAGYTEAFF

v_gene: TRBV15
CDR3aa: CATSSHQGEQYF

v_gene: TRBV24-1
CDR3aa: CATSAGDRGRRGYTF

v_gene: TRBV2
CDR3aa: CASSEARGFVTEAFFGQGTEAFF

v_gene: TRBV7-2
CDR3aa: CASSLGGRGNEQYF

v_gene: TRBV7-9
CDR3aa: CASSGPLNYGYTFGSGTETQYF

v_gene: TRBV19
CDR3aa: CASSSGRLARNTGELFF